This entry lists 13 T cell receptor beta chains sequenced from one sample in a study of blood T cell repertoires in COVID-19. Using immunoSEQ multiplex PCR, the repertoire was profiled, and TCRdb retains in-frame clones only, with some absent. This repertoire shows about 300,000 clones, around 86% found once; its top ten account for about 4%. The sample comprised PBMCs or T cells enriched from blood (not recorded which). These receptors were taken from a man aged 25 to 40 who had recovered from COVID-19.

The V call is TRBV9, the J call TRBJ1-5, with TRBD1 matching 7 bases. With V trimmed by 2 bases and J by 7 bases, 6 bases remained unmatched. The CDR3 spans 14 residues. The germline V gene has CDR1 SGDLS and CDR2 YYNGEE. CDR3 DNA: TGTGCCAGCAGCGTGGGGACAGACAGCCAGCCCCAGCATTTT. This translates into CASSVGTDSQPQHF.

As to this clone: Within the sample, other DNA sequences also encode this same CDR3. Here the CDR3 DNA reads TGCGCCAGCAGCTTGGTCGTACAGCCCTACGAGCAGTACTTC. Protein product: CASSLVVQPYEQYF. This chain connects TRBV5-1 to TRBJ2-7; D is unclear. Germline values: CDR1 SGHRS, CDR2 YFSETQ. This CDR3 is 14 amino acids long. Trimming took 0 bases from V and 2 from J, leaving 9 bases between them.

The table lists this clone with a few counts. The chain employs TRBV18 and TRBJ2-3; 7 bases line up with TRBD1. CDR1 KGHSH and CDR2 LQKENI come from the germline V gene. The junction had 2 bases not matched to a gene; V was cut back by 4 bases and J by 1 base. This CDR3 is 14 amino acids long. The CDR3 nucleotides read TGTGCCAGCTCACGCGGACAGGGCACAGATACGCAGTATTTT. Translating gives CASSRGQGTDTQYF. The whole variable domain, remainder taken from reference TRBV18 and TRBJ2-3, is NAGVMQNPRHLVRRRGQEARLRCSPMKGHSHVYWYRQLPEEGLKFMVYLQKENIIDESGMPKERFSAEFPKEGPSILRIQQVVRGDSAAYFCASSRGQGTDTQYFGPGTRLTVL.

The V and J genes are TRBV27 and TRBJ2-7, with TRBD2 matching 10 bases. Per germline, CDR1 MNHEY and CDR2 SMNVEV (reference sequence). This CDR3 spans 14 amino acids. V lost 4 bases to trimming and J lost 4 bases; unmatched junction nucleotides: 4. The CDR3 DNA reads TGTGCCAGCAGTTATACTAGCGGGATGTACGAGCAGTACTTC. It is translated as CASSYTSGMYEQYF.

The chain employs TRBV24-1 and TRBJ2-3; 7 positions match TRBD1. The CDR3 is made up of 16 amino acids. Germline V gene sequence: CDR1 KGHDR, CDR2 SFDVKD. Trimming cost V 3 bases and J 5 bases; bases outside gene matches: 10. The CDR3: CATSDIRDRSGDTQYF. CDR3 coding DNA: TGTGCCACCAGTGATATCCGGGACAGATCGGGAGATACGCAGTATTTT.

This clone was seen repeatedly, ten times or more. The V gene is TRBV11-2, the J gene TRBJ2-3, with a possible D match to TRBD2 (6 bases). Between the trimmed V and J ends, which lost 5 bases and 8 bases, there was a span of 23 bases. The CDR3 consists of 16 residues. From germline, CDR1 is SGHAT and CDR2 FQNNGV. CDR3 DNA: TGTGCCAGCAGCAAAGGGGCCACTAGCCTGGTGGGTACGCAGTATTTT. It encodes CASSKGATSLVGTQYF.

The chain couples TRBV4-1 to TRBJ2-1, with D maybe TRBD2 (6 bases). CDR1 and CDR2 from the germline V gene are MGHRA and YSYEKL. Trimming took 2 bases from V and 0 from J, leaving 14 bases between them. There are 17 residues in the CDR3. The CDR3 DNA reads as TGCGCCAGCAGCCAACTCGGGCTAGCGAGCTCCTACAATGAGCAGTTCTTC. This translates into CASSQLGLASSYNEQFF.

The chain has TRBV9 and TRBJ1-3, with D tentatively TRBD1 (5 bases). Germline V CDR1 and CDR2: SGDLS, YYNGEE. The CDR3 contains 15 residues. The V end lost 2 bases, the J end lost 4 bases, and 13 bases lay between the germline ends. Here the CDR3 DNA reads TGTGCCAGCAGCGTTGACAGTCTGGGCGGAAACACCATATATTTT. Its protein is CASSVDSLGGNTIYF.

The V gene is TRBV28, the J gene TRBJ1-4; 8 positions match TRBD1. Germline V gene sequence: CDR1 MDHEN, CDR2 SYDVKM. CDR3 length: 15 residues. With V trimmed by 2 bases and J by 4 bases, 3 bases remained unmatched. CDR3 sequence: CASSLRTGGNEKLFF. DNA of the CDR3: TGTGCCAGCAGTTTAAGAACAGGGGGTAATGAAAAACTGTTTTTT.

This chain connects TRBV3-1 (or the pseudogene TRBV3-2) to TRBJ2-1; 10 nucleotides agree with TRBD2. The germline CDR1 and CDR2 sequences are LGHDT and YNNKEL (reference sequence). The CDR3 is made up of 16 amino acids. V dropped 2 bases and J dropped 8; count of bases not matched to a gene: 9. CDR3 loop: CASSQQPLAGVDEQFF. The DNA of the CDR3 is TGTGCCAGCAGCCAACAACCCCTAGCGGGAGTGGATGAGCAGTTCTTC.

This CDR3 reads CASSALERQYF. CDR3 coding DNA: TGTGCCAGTAGCGCCCTAGAACGACAGTATTTT. The J gene is TRBJ2-3, the V gene TRBV19; no clear D. This CDR3 contains 11 residues. Trimming took off 6 bases at V and 12 bases at J, with 13 bases between the two ends. Germline values: CDR1 LNHDA, CDR2 SQIVND (reference sequence).

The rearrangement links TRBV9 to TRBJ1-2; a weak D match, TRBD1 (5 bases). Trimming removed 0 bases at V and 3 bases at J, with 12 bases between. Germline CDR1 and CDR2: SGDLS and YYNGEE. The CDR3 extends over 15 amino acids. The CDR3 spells CASSVGGGNDYGYTF. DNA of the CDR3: TGTGCCAGCAGCGTAGGCGGGGGTAACGACTATGGCTACACCTTC.

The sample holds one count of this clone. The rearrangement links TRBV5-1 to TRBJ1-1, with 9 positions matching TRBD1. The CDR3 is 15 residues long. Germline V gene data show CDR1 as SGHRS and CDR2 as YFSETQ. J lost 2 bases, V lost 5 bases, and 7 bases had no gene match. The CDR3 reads CASRTGGAGNTEAFF. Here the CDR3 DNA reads TGCGCCAGCAGAACAGGGGGCGCAGGAAACACTGAAGCTTTCTTT.